This TCR beta chain emerged from a study of CD8 T cells in ankylosing spondylitis. V was cut by 6 bases and J by 7 bases, with 12 bases left in between. The CDR3 runs to 12 residues. This clonotype has a handful of counts. TCRdb used MiXCR to reprocess the 5' RACE reads, holding one entry per CDR3 protein. The sample lists 250,000 to 350,000 distinct CDR3 sequences, around 20% occurring once. The V gene is TRBV12-3 or TRBV12-4, the J gene TRBJ2-5, with unresolved D. The sequence was collected from a male donor with ankylosing spondylitis or in good health (not recorded which). The source material was blood, either unsorted or a sorted T cell fraction (not recorded which). CDR3 bases: TGTGCCAGCAGGGTGGGTTCCGGGACCCAGTACTTC. It translates to CASRVGSGTQYF.